Included here is one T cell receptor beta chain sequence, with context. Assay: immunoSEQ multiplex PCR; the TCRdb copy retains only in-frame clones and omits some. Among roughly 46,000 clones listed, around 88% were seen once. Germline values: CDR1 SGHVS, CDR2 FQNEAQ. This CDR3 region has 20 residues. V lost 4 bases to trimming and J lost 2 bases, with 27 bases between them. The data stem from a study of OX40 agonist ivuxolimab in advanced cancers. In the study overall: Melanoma, hepatocellular carcinoma, head and neck or renal cell cancer occurred in dose-escalation patients.

The sample was CD4+ or CD8+ T cells sorted from blood, taken in a trial of the OX40 agonist ivuxolimab. This chain links TRBV7-8 with TRBJ1-5; D gene ambiguous. The sequence derives from an adult with an advanced solid tumor such as melanoma, head and neck, liver or kidney cancer. The CDR3 here is CASSSGSRAPRVGGNQPQHF. DNA for the CDR3: TGTGCCAGCAGCTCCGGGAGCCGGGCCCCTCGGGTCGGGGGCAATCAGCCCCAGCATTTT. The entire variable domain, with the rest obtained from reference TRBV7-8 and TRBJ1-5, is as follows: GAGVSQSPRYKVAKRGQDVALRCDPISGHVSLFWYQQALGQGPEFLTYFQNEAQLDKSGLPSDRFFAERPEGSVSTLKIQRTQQEDSAVYLCASSSGSRAPRVGGNQPQHFGDGTRLSIL.